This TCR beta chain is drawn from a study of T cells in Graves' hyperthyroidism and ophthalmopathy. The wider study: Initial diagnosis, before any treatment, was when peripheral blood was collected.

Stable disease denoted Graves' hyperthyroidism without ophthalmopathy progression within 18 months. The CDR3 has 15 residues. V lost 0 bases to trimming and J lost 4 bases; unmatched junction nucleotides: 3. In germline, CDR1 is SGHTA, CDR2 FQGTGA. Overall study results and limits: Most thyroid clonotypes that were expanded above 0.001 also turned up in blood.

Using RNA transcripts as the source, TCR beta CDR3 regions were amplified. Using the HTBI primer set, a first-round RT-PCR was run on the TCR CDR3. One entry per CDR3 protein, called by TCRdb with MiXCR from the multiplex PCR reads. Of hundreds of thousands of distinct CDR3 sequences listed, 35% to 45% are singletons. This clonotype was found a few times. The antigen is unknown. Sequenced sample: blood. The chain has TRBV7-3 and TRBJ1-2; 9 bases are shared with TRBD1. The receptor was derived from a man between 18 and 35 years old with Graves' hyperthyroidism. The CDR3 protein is CASSLTGTGPYGYTF. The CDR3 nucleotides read TGTGCCAGCAGCTTAACGGGGACAGGGCCCTATGGCTACACCTTC.